The 30 T cell receptor beta chains given below trace back to one sample, sequenced in a study of monozygotic twins with inflammatory bowel disease. Reanalyzing the 5' RACE reads, TCRdb keeps one entry per CDR3 protein, without DNA. Here the sample table reports about 380,000 distinct CDR3 sequences. Sequenced input: blood. These receptors were collected from a human donor with ulcerative colitis or Crohn's disease, or a healthy co-twin of an affected twin (not recorded which).

The chain joins TRBV7-9 to TRBJ1-2; the TCRdb D gene call, TRBD1, has no DNA to confirm it. Germline CDR1 is SEHNR and CDR2 is FQNEAQ (reference sequence). This CDR3 spans 16 amino acids. CDR3: CASSLGGDGNSRGYTF. The entire variable domain, with the rest obtained from reference TRBV7-9 and TRBJ1-2, is as follows: DTGVSQNPRHKITKRGQNVTFRCDPISEHNRLYWYRQTLGQGPEFLTYFQNEAQLEKSRLLSDRFSAERPKGSFSTLEIQRTEQGDSAMYLCASSLGGDGNSRGYTFGSGTRLTVV.

V is TRBV12-3 or TRBV12-4 and J is TRBJ2-1; TCRdb picks TRBD2, but there is no DNA to check that call. The length of the CDR3 is 14 residues. The CDR3: CASSPTLFTGEQFF.

The chain uses TRBV12-3 or TRBV12-4 and TRBJ1-2; the TCRdb call, TRBD1, lacks DNA for checking. There are 12 residues in the CDR3. The CDR3 spells CASSATGNGYTF.

This chain links TRBV6-2 or TRBV6-3 with TRBJ2-1; TCRdb's assignment of TRBD2 cannot be checked, as there is no DNA. The CDR3 consists of 15 residues. The germline V gene encodes CDR1 MNHEY and CDR2 SVGEGT. CDR3 protein: CATVVAGLGNNEQFF.

The chain has TRBV7-8 and TRBJ1-5. The V gene's germline CDR1 is SGHVS and CDR2 FQNEAQ. This CDR3 region has 15 residues. The CDR3 sequence is CASSQGGQFNQPQHF.

The V call is TRBV28, the J call TRBJ2-3; there is no DNA to check the TCRdb D call of TRBD1. The CDR3 has 15 amino acids. CDR1 is MDHEN and CDR2 is SYDVKM in the germline V gene. The CDR3 protein is CASSFWTGEKNTQYF.

The V call is TRBV9, the J call TRBJ2-2; the D gene TCRdb calls, TRBD2, cannot be checked with no DNA. CDR3 size: 12 residues. Germline V gives CDR1 SGDLS, CDR2 YYNGEE. Here the CDR3 reads CASVASTGELFF.

The V call is TRBV27, the J call TRBJ2-3; the D call from TCRdb, TRBD2, cannot be confirmed without DNA. Per the germline V gene, CDR1 is MNHEY and CDR2 is SMNVEV (reference sequence). The CDR3 runs 13 residues. CDR3 region: CASSAWTPDTQYF.

J is TRBJ2-2 and V is TRBV9. Germline CDR1 is SGDLS and CDR2 is YYNGEE. The CDR3 runs 14 residues. CDR3: CASSVFWGPGELFF.

The chain combines TRBV29-1 with TRBJ1-5. The CDR3 is 15 residues long. The germline V gene encodes CDR1 SQVTM and CDR2 ANQGSEA. The CDR3 is CSVLSNVDSNQPQHF.

V is TRBV12-3 or TRBV12-4 and J is TRBJ2-7. The CDR3 is made up of 15 amino acids. The chain's CDR3 is CASSRQYTSSYEQYF.

The rearrangement uses TRBV9 and TRBJ1-4; TCRdb selects TRBD1, and the lack of DNA leaves this call unchecked. Per the germline V gene, CDR1 is SGDLS and CDR2 is YYNGEE. This CDR3 spans 14 amino acids. The chain's CDR3 is CASSETSRGEKLFF.

The V call is TRBV4-3, the J call TRBJ2-1; TCRdb's assignment of TRBD1 cannot be checked, as there is no DNA. Germline lookup yields CDR1 LGHNA and CDR2 YSLEER. The CDR3 sequence is 18 residues long. The CDR3 sequence: CASSQDHSAGATYNEQFF.

The chain recombines TRBV20-1 with TRBJ1-1; TCRdb's assignment of TRBD1 cannot be checked, as there is no DNA. Germline V lookup: CDR1 DFQATT, CDR2 SNEGSKA (reference sequence). This CDR3 contains 14 residues. CDR3 residues: CSASRTGMNTEAFF.

This rearrangement joins TRBV4-3 to TRBJ1-2. This CDR3 is 16 amino acids long. CDR1 and CDR2 from the germline V gene are LGHNA and YSLEER. The CDR3 protein is CASSQGQGRTLYGYTF.

This rearrangement joins TRBV6-1 to TRBJ1-6; with no DNA, the TCRdb D assignment of TRBD1 cannot be verified. The CDR3 has 16 amino acids. CDR1 is MNHNS, CDR2 SASEGT, per germline. CDR3 residues: CASEPEEGQGNSPLHF.

The chain couples TRBV4-3 to TRBJ1-3. The CDR3 covers 12 residues. Germline CDR1 LGHNA, CDR2 YSLEER. The chain's CDR3 is CASSRAGNTIYF.

The chain links TRBV28 to TRBJ2-7; TCRdb lists TRBD1, though no DNA is available to test this call. Germline values: CDR1 MDHEN, CDR2 SYDVKM. The CDR3 sequence is 14 residues long. The chain's CDR3 is CASSWDQGPYEQYF.

The gene calls are TRBV9 and TRBJ1-1; the D gene TCRdb calls, TRBD1, cannot be checked with no DNA. CDR1 and CDR2 from the germline V gene are SGDLS and YYNGEE. The CDR3 has 15 amino acids. CDR3: CASSPPRTVNTEAFF.

This chain links TRBV27 with TRBJ2-5; TCRdb outputs TRBD2, but without DNA this stays unchecked. The CDR3 loop spans 17 amino acids. The germline gives CDR1 MNHEY, CDR2 SMNVEV (reference sequence). This CDR3 reads CASSRTSGTVLGETQYF.

The chain has TRBV19 and TRBJ1-1. Per the germline V gene, CDR1 is LNHDA and CDR2 is SQIVND (reference sequence). This CDR3 is built from 12 residues. The CDR3 sequence: CASRAGSTEAFF.

This sequence joins TRBV20-1 and TRBJ2-5; TCRdb outputs TRBD2, but without DNA this stays unchecked. Germline loops: CDR1 DFQATT, CDR2 SNEGSKA (reference sequence). CDR3 length equals 14 residues. CDR3 sequence: CSAPFERWQETQYF.

The rearrangement uses TRBV5-5 and TRBJ1-6; as DNA is missing, the TRBD1 call by TCRdb cannot be tested. There are 16 residues in the CDR3. The V gene's germline CDR1 is SGHKS and CDR2 YYEKEE (reference sequence). The CDR3 is CASSLSRQVYNSPLHF.

The rearrangement joins TRBV7-8 to TRBJ1-5; TCRdb selects TRBD1, and the lack of DNA leaves this call unchecked. This CDR3 contains 16 residues. Germline-derived CDR1 and CDR2 are SGHVS and FQNEAQ. The CDR3 sequence: CASSLGARGERQPQHF.

The J gene is TRBJ2-5, the V gene TRBV7-2; the TRBD1 assignment by TCRdb is unverifiable without DNA. The CDR3 has 16 residues. Germline CDR1 is SGHTA and CDR2 is FQGNSA. The CDR3 is CASSSPGYRVIETQYF.

The genes are TRBV9 and TRBJ2-3; the D gene TCRdb calls, TRBD1, cannot be checked with no DNA. CDR1 is SGDLS, CDR2 YYNGEE, per germline. The CDR3 consists of 13 residues. CDR3 protein: CAAGRTSEDTQYF.

This chain joins TRBV5-1 and TRBJ2-7; no DNA is available, so the TRBD1 call from TCRdb remains unchecked. Germline CDR1 and CDR2: SGHRS and YFSETQ. The CDR3 sequence is 13 residues long. CDR3 sequence: CASSPEGGSEQYF.

The V gene is TRBV4-3, the J gene TRBJ1-1; the D call from TCRdb, TRBD1, cannot be confirmed without DNA. Germline V lookup: CDR1 LGHNA, CDR2 YSLEER. This CDR3 has 15 residues. CDR3 protein: CASSQPDRGSTEAFF.

The gene calls are TRBV7-2 and TRBJ2-1; there is no DNA to check the TCRdb D call of TRBD1. Germline V gene data show CDR1 as SGHTA and CDR2 as FQGNSA. CDR3 length: 15 residues. CDR3 sequence: CASIPGQRLHNEQFF.

V gene TRBV4-1 combines with J gene TRBJ2-4; TCRdb picks TRBD2, but there is no DNA to check that call. From germline, CDR1 is MGHRA and CDR2 YSYEKL. The CDR3 has 16 residues. CDR3 amino acids: CASSQDQSPTGNIQYF.